This TCR beta chain emerged from a study of blood T cell repertoires in COVID-19. Sequenced by immunoSEQ multiplex PCR; TCRdb stores in-frame clones only, minus some. Of about 61,000 clones in the sample, about nine tenths were seen once. The V and J ends lost 0 bases and 5 bases, in that order; junction bases with no gene match: 3. CDR3 length: 14 residues. Germline values: CDR1 SGHRS, CDR2 YFSETQ. The TCR comes from a woman in her forties or fifties with active or convalescent COVID-19. The sample consisted of peripheral blood. V usage is TRBV5-1 and J usage is TRBJ2-7, with 9 bases matching TRBD1. Written as DNA, the CDR3 is TGCGCCAGCAGCTTGGGGACAGGGGACCACGAGCAGTACTTC. Encoded protein: CASSLGTGDHEQYF.